This T cell receptor (beta chain) appears in the sequencing data of a study of monozygotic twins with inflammatory bowel disease. This CDR3 has 16 amino acids. Germline assignment: CDR1 MNHNS and CDR2 SASEGT. Reanalyzing the 5' RACE reads, TCRdb keeps one entry per CDR3 protein, without DNA. This sample contains approximately 340,000 distinct CDR3 sequences. The chain carries TRBV6-1 and TRBJ1-6; TCRdb's assignment of TRBD1 cannot be checked, as there is no DNA. The sample consisted of blood. The TCR was taken from a human donor with ulcerative colitis or Crohn's disease, or a healthy co-twin of an affected twin (not recorded which). The CDR3 loop reads CASSSPGVLYNSPLHF.